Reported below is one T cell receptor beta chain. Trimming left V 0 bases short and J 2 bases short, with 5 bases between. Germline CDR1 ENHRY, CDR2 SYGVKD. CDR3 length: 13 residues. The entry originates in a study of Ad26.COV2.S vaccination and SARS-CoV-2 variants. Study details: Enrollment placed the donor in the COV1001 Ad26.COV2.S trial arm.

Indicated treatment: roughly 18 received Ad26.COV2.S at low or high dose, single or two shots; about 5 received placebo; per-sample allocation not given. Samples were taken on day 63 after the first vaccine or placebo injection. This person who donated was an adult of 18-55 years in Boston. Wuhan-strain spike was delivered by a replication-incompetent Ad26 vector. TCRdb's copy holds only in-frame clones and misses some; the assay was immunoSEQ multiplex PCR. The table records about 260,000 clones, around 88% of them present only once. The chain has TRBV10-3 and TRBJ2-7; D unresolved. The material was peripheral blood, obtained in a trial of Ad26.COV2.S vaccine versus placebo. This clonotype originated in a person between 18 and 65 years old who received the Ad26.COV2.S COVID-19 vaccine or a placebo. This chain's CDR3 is CAISESDPYEQYV. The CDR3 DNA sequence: TGTGCCATCAGTGAGTCGGACCCCTACGAGCAGTACGTC.